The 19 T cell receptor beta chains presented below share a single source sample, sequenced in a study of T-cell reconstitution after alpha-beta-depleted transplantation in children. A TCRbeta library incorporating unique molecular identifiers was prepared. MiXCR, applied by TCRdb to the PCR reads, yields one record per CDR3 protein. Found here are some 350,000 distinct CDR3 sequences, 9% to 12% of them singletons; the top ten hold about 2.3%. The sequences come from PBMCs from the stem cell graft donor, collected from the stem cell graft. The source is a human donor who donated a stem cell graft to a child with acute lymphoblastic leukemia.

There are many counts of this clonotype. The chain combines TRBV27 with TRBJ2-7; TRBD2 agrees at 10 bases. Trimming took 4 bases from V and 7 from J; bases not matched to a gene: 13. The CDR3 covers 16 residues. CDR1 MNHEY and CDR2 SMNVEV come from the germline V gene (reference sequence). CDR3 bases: TGTGCCAGCAGTTCTCAGGCAGCGGGAGGGCTGGCAGAGCAGTACTTC. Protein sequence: CASSSQAAGGLAEQYF.

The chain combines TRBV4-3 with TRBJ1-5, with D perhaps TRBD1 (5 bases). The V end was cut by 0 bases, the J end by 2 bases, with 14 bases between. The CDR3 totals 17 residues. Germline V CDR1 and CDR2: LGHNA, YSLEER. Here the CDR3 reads CASSQDFQGWGNQPQHF. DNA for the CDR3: TGCGCCAGCAGCCAAGATTTCCAGGGTTGGGGCAATCAGCCCCAGCATTTT.

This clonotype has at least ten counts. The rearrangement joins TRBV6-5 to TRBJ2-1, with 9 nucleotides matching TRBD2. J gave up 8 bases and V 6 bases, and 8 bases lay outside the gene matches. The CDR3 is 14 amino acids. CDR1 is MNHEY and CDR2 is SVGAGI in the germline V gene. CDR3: CASRRGTSRDEQFF. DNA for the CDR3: TGTGCCAGCAGACGGGGGACTAGCAGAGATGAGCAGTTCTTC.

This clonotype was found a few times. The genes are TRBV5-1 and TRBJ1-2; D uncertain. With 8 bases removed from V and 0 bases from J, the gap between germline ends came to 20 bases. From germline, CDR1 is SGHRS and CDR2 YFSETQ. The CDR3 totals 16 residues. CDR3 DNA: TGCGCCAGGCCGTGGCCCTCGACCCGAGCTAACTATGGCTACACCTTC. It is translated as CARPWPSTRANYGYTF.

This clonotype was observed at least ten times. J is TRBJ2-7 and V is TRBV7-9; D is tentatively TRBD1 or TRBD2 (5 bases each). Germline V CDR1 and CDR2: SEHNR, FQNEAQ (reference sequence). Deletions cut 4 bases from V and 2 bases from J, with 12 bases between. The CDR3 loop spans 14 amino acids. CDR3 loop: CASSSRDGPYEQYF. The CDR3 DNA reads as TGTGCCAGCAGCTCAAGGGACGGACCCTACGAGCAGTACTTC.

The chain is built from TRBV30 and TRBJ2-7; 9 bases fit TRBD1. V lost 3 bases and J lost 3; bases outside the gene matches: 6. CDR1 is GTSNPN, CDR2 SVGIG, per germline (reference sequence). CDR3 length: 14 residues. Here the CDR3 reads CAWRGDRDYYEQYF. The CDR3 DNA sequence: TGTGCCTGGAGGGGGGACAGGGATTACTACGAGCAGTACTTC.

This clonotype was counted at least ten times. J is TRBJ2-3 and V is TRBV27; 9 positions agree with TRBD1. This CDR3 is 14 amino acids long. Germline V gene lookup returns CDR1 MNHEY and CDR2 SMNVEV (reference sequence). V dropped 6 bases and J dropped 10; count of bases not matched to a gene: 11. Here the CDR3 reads CASRPGQGILPQYF. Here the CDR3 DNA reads TGTGCCAGCAGGCCGGGACAGGGAATTCTACCGCAGTATTTT.

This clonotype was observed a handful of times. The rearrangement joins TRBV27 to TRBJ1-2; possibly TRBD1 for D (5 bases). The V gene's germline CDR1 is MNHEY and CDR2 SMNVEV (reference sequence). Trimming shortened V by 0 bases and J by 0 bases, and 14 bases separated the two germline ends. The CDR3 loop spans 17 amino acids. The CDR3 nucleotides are TGTGCCAGCAGTTTATCGGGGGGGTTAGGGACTAACTATGGCTACACCTTC. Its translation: CASSLSGGLGTNYGYTF.

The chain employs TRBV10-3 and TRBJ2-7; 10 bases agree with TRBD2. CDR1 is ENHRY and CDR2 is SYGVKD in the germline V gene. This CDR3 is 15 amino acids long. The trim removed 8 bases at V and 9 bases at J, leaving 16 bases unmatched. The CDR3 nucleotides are TGTGCCATCGGGGTAGCGGGAGGCCCCCCTCGGGTGCAGTACTTC. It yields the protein CAIGVAGGPPRVQYF.

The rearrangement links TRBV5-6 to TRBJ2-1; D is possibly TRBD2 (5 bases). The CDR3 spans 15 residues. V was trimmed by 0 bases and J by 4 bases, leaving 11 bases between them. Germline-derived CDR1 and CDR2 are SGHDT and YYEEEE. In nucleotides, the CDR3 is TGTGCCAGCAGCTTGGAGGGTAGCGATTACAATGAGCAGTTCTTC. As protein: CASSLEGSDYNEQFF.

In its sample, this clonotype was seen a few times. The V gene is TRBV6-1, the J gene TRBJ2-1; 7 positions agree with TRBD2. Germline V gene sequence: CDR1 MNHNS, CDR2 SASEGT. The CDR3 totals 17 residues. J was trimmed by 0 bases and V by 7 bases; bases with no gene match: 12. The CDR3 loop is CASMVGTILSSYNEQFF. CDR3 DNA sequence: TGTGCCAGCATGGTAGGGACTATCCTGAGCTCCTACAATGAGCAGTTCTTC.

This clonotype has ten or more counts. CDR3 sequence reads: CASSPGQQETQYF. In DNA form, the CDR3 reads TGTGCCAGCAGCCCCGGACAACAAGAGACCCAGTACTTC. The rearrangement links TRBV18 to TRBJ2-5; a weak D match, TRBD1 (5 bases). Trimming left V 8 bases short and J 2 bases short, with 12 bases between. Germline CDR1 is KGHSH and CDR2 is LQKENI. CDR3 length: 13 residues.

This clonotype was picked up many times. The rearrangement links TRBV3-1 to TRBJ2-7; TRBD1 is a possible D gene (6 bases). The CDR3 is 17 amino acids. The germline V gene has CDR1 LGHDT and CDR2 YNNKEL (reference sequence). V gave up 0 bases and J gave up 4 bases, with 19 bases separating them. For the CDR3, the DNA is TGTGCCAGCAGCCAAGACGGGCAGGGGATTTGGGAGTACGAGCAGTACTTC. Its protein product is CASSQDGQGIWEYEQYF.

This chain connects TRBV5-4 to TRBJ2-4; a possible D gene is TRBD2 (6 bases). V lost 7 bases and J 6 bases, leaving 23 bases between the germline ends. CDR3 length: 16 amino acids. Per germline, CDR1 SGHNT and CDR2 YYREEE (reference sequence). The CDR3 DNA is TGTGCCAGCGCCCCCGGTTTCGGGAGAGGTGGAAACATTCAGTACTTC. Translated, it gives CASAPGFGRGGNIQYF.

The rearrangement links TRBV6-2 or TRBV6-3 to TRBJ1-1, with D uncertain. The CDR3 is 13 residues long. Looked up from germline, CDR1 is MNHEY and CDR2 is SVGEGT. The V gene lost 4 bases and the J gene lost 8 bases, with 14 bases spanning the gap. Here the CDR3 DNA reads TGTGCCAGCAGTTTCATTACACCCCGAGAAGCTTTCTTT. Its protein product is CASSFITPREAFF.

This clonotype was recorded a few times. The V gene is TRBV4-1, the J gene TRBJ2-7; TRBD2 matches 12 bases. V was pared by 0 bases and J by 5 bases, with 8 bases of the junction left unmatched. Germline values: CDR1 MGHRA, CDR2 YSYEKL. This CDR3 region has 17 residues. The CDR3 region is CASSQEGLAGWANEQYF. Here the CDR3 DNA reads TGCGCCAGCAGCCAAGAAGGACTAGCGGGATGGGCAAACGAGCAGTACTTC.

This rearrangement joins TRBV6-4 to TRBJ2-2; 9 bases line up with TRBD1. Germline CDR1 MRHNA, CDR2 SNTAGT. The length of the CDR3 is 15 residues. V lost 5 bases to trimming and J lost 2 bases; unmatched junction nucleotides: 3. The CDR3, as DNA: TGTGCCAGCAGTCCGGGACAGGGAAACACCGGGGAGCTGTTTTTT. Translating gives CASSPGQGNTGELFF.

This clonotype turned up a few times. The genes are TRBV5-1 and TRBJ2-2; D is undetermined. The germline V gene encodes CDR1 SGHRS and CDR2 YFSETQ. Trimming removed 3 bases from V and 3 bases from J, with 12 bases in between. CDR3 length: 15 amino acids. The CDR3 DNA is TGCGCCAGCAGCTATTTAGGACCACACACCGGGGAGCTGTTTTTT. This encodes CASSYLGPHTGELFF. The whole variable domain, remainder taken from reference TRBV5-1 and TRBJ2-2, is KAGVTQTPRYLIKTRGQQVTLSCSPISGHRSVSWYQQTPGQGLQFLFEYFSETQRNKGNFPGRFSGRQFSNSRSEMNVSTLELGDSALYLCASSYLGPHTGELFFGEGSRLTVL.

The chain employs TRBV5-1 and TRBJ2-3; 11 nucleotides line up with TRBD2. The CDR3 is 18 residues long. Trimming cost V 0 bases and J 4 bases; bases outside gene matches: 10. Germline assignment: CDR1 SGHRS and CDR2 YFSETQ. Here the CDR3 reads CASSLAWTSGFGADTQYF. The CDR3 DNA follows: TGCGCCAGCAGCTTGGCCTGGACTAGCGGGTTCGGTGCAGATACGCAGTATTTT.